The 24 T cell receptor beta chains reported below all come from one sample, sequenced in a study of Graves' ophthalmopathy and Graves' hyperthyroidism. Beta-chain TCR CDR3 regions were amplified from RNA transcripts. An opening RT-PCR round employed HTBI primers and preceded a second-round multiplex PCR. TCRdb reprocessed the multiplex PCR reads with MiXCR, giving one entry per CDR3 protein. The table has 600,000 to 700,000 distinct CDR3 sequences, about two fifths seen once. The sequenced sample consisted of peripheral blood. These TCRs come from an adult man with Graves' ophthalmopathy.

The chain carries TRBV15 and TRBJ2-7; TRBD1 matches 9 bases. With V trimmed by 4 bases and J by 3 bases, 4 bases remained unmatched. The germline V gene encodes CDR1 LNHNV and CDR2 YYDKDF (reference sequence). The CDR3 is 14 amino acids. CDR3 region: CATSIPGQGYEQYF. The CDR3 nucleotides read TGTGCCACCAGCATTCCGGGACAGGGCTACGAGCAGTACTTC.

This clonotype has at least ten counts. The V call is TRBV20-1, the J call TRBJ2-5; D unresolved. The germline gives CDR1 DFQATT, CDR2 SNEGSKA (reference sequence). V lost 4 bases and J lost 4, with 16 bases in between. The CDR3 runs to 14 residues. CDR3 in amino acids: CSANGLGEGETQYF. The CDR3 coding sequence is TGCAGTGCTAATGGTCTAGGCGAAGGAGAGACCCAGTACTTC.

This clonotype has ten or more counts. The chain carries TRBV10-3 and TRBJ2-5; 8 bases agree with TRBD1. CDR1 is ENHRY and CDR2 is SYGVKD in the germline V gene. After removal of 4 bases from V and 5 bases from J, the junction contained 3 bases not matched to a gene. The CDR3 totals 13 residues. CDR3 coding DNA: TGTGCCATCAGTGGGACAGGGAGGGAGACCCAGTACTTC. This translates into CAISGTGRETQYF.

In its sample, this clonotype was seen a few times. The chain uses TRBV12-3 or TRBV12-4 and TRBJ1-1; D uncertain. This CDR3 comprises 15 residues. V lost 3 bases to trimming and J lost 2 bases, with 13 bases between them. The CDR3 reads CASSFVPGVNTEAFF. CDR3 sequence (DNA): TGTGCCAGCAGTTTTGTGCCAGGAGTTAACACTGAAGCTTTCTTT.

CDR3 DNA sequence: TGTGCCAGCAGCGGGACAGGGAAGGACCAAGAGACCCAGTACTTC. Its translation is CASSGTGKDQETQYF. The gene calls are TRBV2 and TRBJ2-5; 9 bases map to TRBD1. The germline V gene encodes CDR1 SNHLY and CDR2 FYNNEI. V dropped 6 bases and J dropped 0; count of bases not matched to a gene: 5. CDR3 length: 15 residues.

This clonotype has more than one count but fewer than ten. This chain links TRBV25-1 with TRBJ1-6; D might be TRBD1 (6 bases). Trimming cost V 3 bases and J 2 bases, with 11 bases left between them. The CDR3 loop spans 16 amino acids. Germline V gene sequence: CDR1 MGHDK, CDR2 SYGVNS. This chain's CDR3 is CASSDRGRTYNSPLHF. CDR3 nucleotides: TGTGCCAGCAGTGACAGGGGCCGAACCTATAATTCACCCCTCCACTTT.

There are many counts of this clonotype. The J gene is TRBJ2-7, the V gene TRBV9; D perhaps matches TRBD2 (5 bases). Germline CDR1 SGDLS, CDR2 YYNGEE. Trimming left V 0 bases short and J 3 bases short, with 10 bases between. The CDR3 is 14 residues long. The CDR3 nucleotides read TGTGCCAGCAGCGTAGGGCTAGGGAGCTACGAGCAGTACTTC. This gives the protein CASSVGLGSYEQYF.

This clonotype was found a few times. A read error is possible here, since a much larger clone lies one base away. The V gene is TRBV7-3, the J gene TRBJ2-5, with TRBD1 as a possible D gene (6 bases). The length of the CDR3 is 15 residues. Trimming stripped 5 bases from V and 4 bases from J, with 17 bases between. CDR1 and CDR2 (germline): SGHTA, FQGTGA. CDR3 sequence (DNA): TGTGCCAGCAGCCCCCACCCACAGGGTATAGAGACCCAGTACTTC. Protein: CASSPHPQGIETQYF. Full variable domain (rest looked up from reference TRBV7-3 and TRBJ2-5): GAGVSQTPSNKVTEKGKYVELRCDPISGHTALYWYRQSLGQGPEFLIYFQGTGAADDSGLPNDRFFAVRPEGSVSTLKIQRTERGDSAVYLCASSPHPQGIETQYFGPGTRLLVL.

This clonotype was observed many times. This rearrangement joins TRBV7-8 to TRBJ1-1, with 9 bases matching TRBD1. The CDR3 totals 14 residues. J was trimmed by 6 bases and V by 5 bases; bases with no gene match: 7. Germline CDR1 SGHVS, CDR2 FQNEAQ. For the CDR3, the DNA is TGTGCCAGCAGCCCATGGACAGGGGCCCCTGAAGCTTTCTTT. Translated: CASSPWTGAPEAFF. Full variable domain (missing parts from reference TRBV7-8 and TRBJ1-1): GAGVSQSPRYKVAKRGQDVALRCDPISGHVSLFWYQQALGQGPEFLTYFQNEAQLDKSGLPSDRFFAERPEGSVSTLKIQRTQQEDSAVYLCASSPWTGAPEAFFGQGTRLTVV.

The J gene is TRBJ1-1, the V gene TRBV4-3, with D unresolved. Germline CDR1 is LGHNA and CDR2 is YSLEER. This CDR3 is 16 amino acids long. The ends were cut back, 0 bases at V and 3 bases at J, with 14 bases in the middle. The CDR3 region has the DNA TGCGCCAGCAGCCAAGAAGCGGTGAACTCTTACACTGAAGCTTTCTTT. Translating it yields CASSQEAVNSYTEAFF.

The chain has TRBV14 and TRBJ1-4; D gene uncertain. The length of the CDR3 is 15 residues. The germline CDR1 and CDR2 sequences are SGHDN and FVKESK. V was trimmed by 0 bases and J by 8 bases, leaving 13 bases between them. For the CDR3, the DNA is TGTGCCAGCAGCCAAGATGGAGGGAAGAGAGAAAAACTGTTTTTT. Protein product: CASSQDGGKREKLFF.

This clonotype was recorded many times. The rearrangement joins TRBV7-8 to TRBJ2-7, with TRBD2 matching 7 bases. This CDR3 has 15 residues. With V trimmed by 5 bases and J by 3 bases, 10 bases remained unmatched. CDR1 and CDR2 (germline): SGHVS, FQNEAQ. The CDR3 loop reads CASSLGGAFNYEQYF. CDR3 bases: TGTGCCAGCAGCCTGGGAGGGGCGTTTAACTACGAGCAGTACTTC.

With respect to this clonotype: Sequence at one end of the junction differs from germline and may be a read error. This chain links TRBV2 with TRBJ2-5, with D possibly matching TRBD2 (6 bases). CDR3 length: 14 amino acids. In germline, CDR1 is SNHLY, CDR2 FYNNEI. The CDR3: CASSPRGGQEAQYF. The CDR3 coding sequence is TGTGCCAGCAGCCCTAGAGGAGGGCAAGAGGCCCAGTACTTC.

This clonotype was found once. This may be a read error, as it is one base from a much larger clone. The chain couples TRBV6-6 to TRBJ1-2, with D tentatively TRBD1 (6 bases). Looked up from germline, CDR1 is MNHNY and CDR2 is SVGAGI (reference sequence). The CDR3 loop spans 14 amino acids. The germline V and J ends were trimmed by 5 bases and 7 bases, with 17 bases remaining between them. The CDR3 loop reads CASSNLQGGGGYTF. In nucleotides, the CDR3 is TGTGCCAGCAGTAACCTACAGGGTGGCGGTGGCTACACCTTC.

V is TRBV30 and J is TRBJ1-2; D is uncertain. This CDR3 is built from 14 residues. The V end was cut by 3 bases, the J end by 8 bases, with 19 bases between. Germline V lookup: CDR1 GTSNPN, CDR2 SVGIG (reference sequence). Here the CDR3 reads CAWRREARLGGYTF. CDR3 nucleotide sequence: TGTGCCTGGAGACGCGAGGCCAGGCTAGGGGGCTACACCTTC.

A word on this clonotype: This may come from a read error, since a much larger clone is one base off. This chain uses TRBV20-1 with TRBJ2-7; D remains unclear. Germline CDR1 reads DFQATT; CDR2 reads SNEGSKA (reference sequence). The CDR3 is 14 amino acids. The CDR3 is CSARDKVRSYERYF. CDR3 coding DNA: TGCAGTGCTAGAGATAAAGTCCGATCCTACGAGCGGTACTTC.

The rearrangement joins TRBV5-4 to TRBJ2-7; 13 positions agree with TRBD2. The germline gives CDR1 SGHNT, CDR2 YYREEE (reference sequence). Trimming cost V 6 bases and J 2 bases; bases outside gene matches: 8. This CDR3 region has 16 residues. Here the CDR3 DNA reads TGTGCCAGCACCACTAGCGGGGGGGCGGGCCCCTACGAGCAGTACTTC. It is translated as CASTTSGGAGPYEQYF.

This clonotype was observed at least ten times. The chain has TRBV20-1 and TRBJ1-2, with D hard to call. V was cut by 5 bases and J by 1 base, with 8 bases left in between. This CDR3 is 12 amino acids long. The germline V gene has CDR1 DFQATT and CDR2 SNEGSKA (reference sequence). DNA of the CDR3: TGCAGTGCTTGGACGGATAACTATGGCTACACCTTC. Its protein product is CSAWTDNYGYTF.

Concerning this clonotype itself: A much larger clone lies a single base off, so this may be a read error. The chain couples TRBV7-2 to TRBJ2-7; a possible D gene is TRBD1 (5 bases). Germline V gives CDR1 SGHTA, CDR2 FQGNSA. The CDR3 spans 13 residues. In DNA, the CDR3 is TGCGCCAGCAGCTCAACCAGGGTCGACGAGCAGTACTTC. Protein sequence: CASSSTRVDEQYF.

As to this clonotype: This clone may be a read error of a much larger clone one base away. The chain is built from TRBV2 and TRBJ2-2; D perhaps matches TRBD1 (6 bases). Germline lookup yields CDR1 SNHLY and CDR2 FYNNEI. The length of the CDR3 is 14 residues. The V end was cut by 6 bases, the J end by 4 bases, with 12 bases between. In nucleotides, the CDR3 is TGTGCCAGCAGCCAACAGGGATCCACCGGGGAGCTGTTTTTT. Amino acids: CASSQQGSTGELFF.

This clonotype was picked up many times. This sequence joins TRBV10-3 and TRBJ2-2; 9 bases are a match to TRBD1. The length of the CDR3 is 15 residues. Germline V gene data show CDR1 as ENHRY and CDR2 as SYGVKD. J gave up 4 bases and V 4 bases, and 4 bases lay outside the gene matches. CDR3 sequence reads: CAISVGQGITGELFF. DNA of the CDR3: TGTGCCATCAGTGTAGGACAGGGGATCACCGGGGAGCTGTTTTTT.

This clonotype has ten or more counts. The CDR3 sequence: CATSGANQETQYF. DNA for the CDR3: TGTGCCACCAGTGGAGCGAACCAAGAGACCCAGTACTTC. The chain employs TRBV24-1 and TRBJ2-5; the D is unclear. This CDR3 is built from 13 residues. V dropped 5 bases and J dropped 0 bases, with 6 bases sitting between them. Looked up from germline, CDR1 is KGHDR and CDR2 is SFDVKD.

The chain links TRBV29-1 to TRBJ2-5; 10 nucleotides line up with TRBD1. The CDR3 is 13 amino acids. Germline CDR1 reads SQVTM; CDR2 reads ANQGSEA. V lost 4 bases to trimming and J lost 5 bases; unmatched junction nucleotides: 4. The DNA of the CDR3 is TGCAGCGTTGGGGACAGGGGTGGTGAGACCCAGTACTTC. Amino acids: CSVGDRGGETQYF.

This clonotype came up many times. V is TRBV15 and J is TRBJ1-2; D is perhaps TRBD1 (5 bases). CDR3 length: 15 amino acids. The germline gives CDR1 LNHNV, CDR2 YYDKDF (reference sequence). Trimming pared 5 bases from V and 8 bases from J, leaving 21 bases between. The CDR3 region has the DNA TGTGCCACCAGCGAAGAACGGACATCCCTTGGCGGCTACACCTTC. It encodes CATSEERTSLGGYTF.